This T cell receptor (beta chain) is from a study of spatial heterogeneity in lung cancer. TCRdb used MiXCR to reprocess the 5' RACE reads, holding one entry per CDR3 protein. This sample has approximately 81,000 distinct CDR3 sequences, with roughly 12% found just once. Germline V CDR1 and CDR2: DFQATT, SNEGSKA (reference sequence). The length of the CDR3 is 12 residues. Trimming took off 6 bases at V and 9 bases at J, with 16 bases between the two ends. As for time point: sample taken at primary tumor resection. Researchers sequenced whole RNA taken from tumor, nontumor lung or frozen PBMC without sorting. There were some 70 donors, all of them untreated patients with early-stage non-small cell lung cancer.

The source was PBMCs, collected at surgery. The clonotype comes from a male donor with early-stage non-small cell lung cancer. The chain combines TRBV20-1 with TRBJ2-3; D uncertain. CDR3: CSADRPPDTQYF. CDR3 DNA sequence: TGCAGTGCCGATAGACCACCCGACACGCAGTATTTT.